Sequencing of this TCR beta chain was carried out in a study of CD8+CD57+ T cells in acquired aplastic anemia (dated by TCRdb to the late 2010s). About the study as a whole: A mean of roughly 2.9 ug of DNA, ranging from about 0.2 to 27.4 ug, was extracted from sorted CD4+ and CD8+ cells. Healthy donor samples averaged approximately 10 million reads for CD4+ and fewer than 12 million for CD8+ cells.

Study-wide findings and limitations: Patients and healthy controls showed no significant difference in CD8+ Simpson's diversity (P=0.060). Around 30 CD8+ CDR3 sequences were shared between patients and controls but appeared highly expressed in patients and within their immunodominant clones.

Genomic DNA was used as template for profiling of TCR beta VDJ combinations and CDR3 sequences. An Illumina HiSeq 2000 was the platform used for TCR repertoire sequencing. As for the original processing: TRBV/TRBJ rearrangement plots, CDR3 size and DJ length profiles, and Simpson's diversity index were used to assess repertoires. Whichever DNA sequence was most abundant in the deep sequencing data was defined as the immunodominant clone. CDR3 amino acid sequences were checked for sharing between subjects and were compared against published repertoires and the VDJdb database. TCRdb reworked the public reads: Q25 trimming with fastp, MiXCR clone assembly, productive beta chains retained. Rows with one shared CDR3 protein collapse into an entry with the most common genes and DNA. What appears here as the V and J calls and clone size reflects TCRdb's work, not the paper's. The sample yields 60,000 to 75,000 distinct CDR3 sequences; about 50% were counted once. About 2.5% of the sample is in the top ten clones.

The study deep-sequenced TCR repertoires of sorted CD4+ and CD8+ blood T cells from severe aplastic anemia patients and healthy subjects. Ficoll-Paque density gradient centrifugation was used to isolate peripheral blood mononuclear cells. Before DNA extraction, CD4+ and CD8+ T cells were sorted with FACS or magnetic beads. Note on this clonotype: This receptor's antigen is unknown. No much larger clone is present one base from it, and per-base qualities are unavailable.

This TCR was sampled from a human donor in good health, serving as a control. Sequenced: sorted CD4+, CD8+, or CD8+CD57+ T cells (not recorded which) from PBMCs.

The DNA reads as follows: TGTGCCAGCAGCCGCGGGGAGGGGCCGGGCCCAGATACGCAGTATTTT. It specifies CASSRGEGPGPDTQYF. The chain joins TRBV3-1 to TRBJ2-3, and 7 junction bases match TRBD2. Unmatched junction bases come to 11, with V trimmed by 4 bases and J by 4 bases. From the germline V gene (reference sequence), CDR1 is LGHDT and CDR2 is YNNKEL. The CDR3 runs 16 amino acids, cysteine and phenylalanine included. Solely the CDR3 DNA is kept, with 48 bases framed from the first base.